The clone carrying this T cell receptor (beta chain) is medium-sized within its sample. The antigen remains undetermined. This sample was included in a study of T cell repertoires in aging, cancer and after chemotherapy. Peripheral blood genomic DNA, not sorted cells or RNA, was the template. Study-level points and caveats: Compared with age-matched healthy donors, untreated hematological or solid cancer patients showed higher blood TCR clonality. The repertoire data cannot show anything about immunological memory following chemotherapy. Across the chemotherapy interval, each cancer cohort showed higher median generation probability, suggesting thymic rebound. In cancer patients, declining TCR diversity with age involved lost richness and lost evenness.

A mixed TRB-A/B primer pool amplified rearranged TRB by multiplex touch-down PCR. TCRdb redid the calling of the multiplex PCR reads with MiXCR, one entry per CDR3 protein. The table records thousands of distinct CDR3 sequences, around 22% of them present only once. Trimming removed 0 bases from V and 3 bases from J, with 7 bases in between. Germline assignment: CDR1 DFQATT and CDR2 SNEGSKA (reference sequence). The CDR3 is 13 residues long. The chain employs TRBV20-1 and TRBJ2-3; D remains ambiguous. The TCR comes from a human donor in good health. Material: blood. CDR3 amino acids: CSARDQRTDTQYF. In DNA form, the CDR3 reads TGCAGTGCTAGAGATCAGAGAACAGATACGCAGTATTTT.